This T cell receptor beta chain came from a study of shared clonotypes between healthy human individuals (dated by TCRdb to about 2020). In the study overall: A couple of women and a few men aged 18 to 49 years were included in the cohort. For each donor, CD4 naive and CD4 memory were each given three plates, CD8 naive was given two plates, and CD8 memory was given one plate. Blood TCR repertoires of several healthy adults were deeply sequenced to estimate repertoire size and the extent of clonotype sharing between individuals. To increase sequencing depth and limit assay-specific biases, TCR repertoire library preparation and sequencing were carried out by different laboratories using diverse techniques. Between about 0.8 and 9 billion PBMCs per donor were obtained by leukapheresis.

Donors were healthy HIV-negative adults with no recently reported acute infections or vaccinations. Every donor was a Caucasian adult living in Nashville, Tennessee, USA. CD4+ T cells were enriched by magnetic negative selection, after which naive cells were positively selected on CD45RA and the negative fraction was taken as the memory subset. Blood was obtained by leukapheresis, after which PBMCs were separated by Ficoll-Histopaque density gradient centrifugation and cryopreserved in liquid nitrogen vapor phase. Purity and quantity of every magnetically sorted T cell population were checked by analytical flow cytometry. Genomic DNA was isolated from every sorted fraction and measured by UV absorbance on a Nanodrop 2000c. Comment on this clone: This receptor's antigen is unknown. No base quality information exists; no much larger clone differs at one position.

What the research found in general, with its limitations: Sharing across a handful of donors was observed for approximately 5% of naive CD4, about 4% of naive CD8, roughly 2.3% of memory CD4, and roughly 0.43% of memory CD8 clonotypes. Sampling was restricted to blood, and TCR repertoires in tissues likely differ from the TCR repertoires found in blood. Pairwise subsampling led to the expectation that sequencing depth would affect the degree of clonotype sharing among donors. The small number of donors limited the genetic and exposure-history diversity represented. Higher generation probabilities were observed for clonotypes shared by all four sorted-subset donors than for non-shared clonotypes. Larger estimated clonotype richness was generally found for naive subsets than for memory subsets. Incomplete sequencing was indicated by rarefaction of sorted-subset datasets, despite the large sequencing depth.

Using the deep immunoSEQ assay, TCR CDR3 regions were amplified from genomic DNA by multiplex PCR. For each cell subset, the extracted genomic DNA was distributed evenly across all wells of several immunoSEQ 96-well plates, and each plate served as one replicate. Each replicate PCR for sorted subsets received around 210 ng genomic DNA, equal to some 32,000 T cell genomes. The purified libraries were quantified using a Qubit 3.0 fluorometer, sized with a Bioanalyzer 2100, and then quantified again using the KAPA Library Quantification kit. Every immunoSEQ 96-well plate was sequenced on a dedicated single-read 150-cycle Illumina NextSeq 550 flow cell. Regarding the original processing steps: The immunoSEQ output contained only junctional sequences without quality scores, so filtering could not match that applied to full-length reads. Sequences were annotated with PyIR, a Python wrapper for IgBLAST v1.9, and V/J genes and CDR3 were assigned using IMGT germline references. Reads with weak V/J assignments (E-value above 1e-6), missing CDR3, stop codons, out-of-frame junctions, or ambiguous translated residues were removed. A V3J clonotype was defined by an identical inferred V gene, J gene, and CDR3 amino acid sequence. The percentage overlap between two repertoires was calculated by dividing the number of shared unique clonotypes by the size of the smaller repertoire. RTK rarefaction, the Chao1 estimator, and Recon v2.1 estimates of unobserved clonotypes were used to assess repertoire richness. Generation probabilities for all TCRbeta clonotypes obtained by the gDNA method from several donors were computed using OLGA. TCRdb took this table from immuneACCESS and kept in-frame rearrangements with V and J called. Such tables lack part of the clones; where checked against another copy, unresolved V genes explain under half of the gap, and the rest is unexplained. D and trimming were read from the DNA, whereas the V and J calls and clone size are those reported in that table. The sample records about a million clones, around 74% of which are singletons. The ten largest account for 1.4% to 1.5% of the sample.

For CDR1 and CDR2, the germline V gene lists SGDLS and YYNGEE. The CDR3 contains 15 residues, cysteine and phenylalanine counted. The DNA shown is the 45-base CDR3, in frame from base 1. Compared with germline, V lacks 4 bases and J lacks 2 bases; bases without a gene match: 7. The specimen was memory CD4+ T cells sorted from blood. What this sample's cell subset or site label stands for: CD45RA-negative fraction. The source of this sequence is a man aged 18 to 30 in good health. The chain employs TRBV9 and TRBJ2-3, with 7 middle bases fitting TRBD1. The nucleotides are TGTGCCAGCAGCCCAGGGGGTAGCCCCACAGATACGCAGTATTTT. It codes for CASSPGGSPTDTQYF.